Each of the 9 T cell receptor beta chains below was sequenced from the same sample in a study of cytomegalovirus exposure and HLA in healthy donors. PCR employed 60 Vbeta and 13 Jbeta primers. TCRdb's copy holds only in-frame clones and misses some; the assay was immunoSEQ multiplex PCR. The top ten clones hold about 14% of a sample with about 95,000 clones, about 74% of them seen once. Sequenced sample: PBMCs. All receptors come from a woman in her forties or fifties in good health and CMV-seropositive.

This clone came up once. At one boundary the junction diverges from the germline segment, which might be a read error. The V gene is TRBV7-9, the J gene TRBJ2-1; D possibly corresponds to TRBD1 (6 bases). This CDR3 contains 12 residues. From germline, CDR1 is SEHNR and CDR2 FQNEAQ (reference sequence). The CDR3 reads CSSSLQGNEQFF. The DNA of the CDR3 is TGTTCCAGCAGCTTACAGGGTAATGAGCAGTTCTTC.

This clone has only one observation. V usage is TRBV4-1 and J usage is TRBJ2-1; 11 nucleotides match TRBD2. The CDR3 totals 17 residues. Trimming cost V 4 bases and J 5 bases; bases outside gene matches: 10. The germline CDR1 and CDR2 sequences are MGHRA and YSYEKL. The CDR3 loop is CASSPKEETSGNNEQFF. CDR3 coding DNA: TGCGCCAGCAGCCCCAAGGAGGAGACTAGCGGGAACAATGAGCAGTTCTTC.

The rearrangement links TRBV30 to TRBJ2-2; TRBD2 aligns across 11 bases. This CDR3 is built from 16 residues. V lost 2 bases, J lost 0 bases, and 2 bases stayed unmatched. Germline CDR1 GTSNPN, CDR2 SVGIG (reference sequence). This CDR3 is CAWSRLAGPNTGELFF. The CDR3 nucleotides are TGTGCCTGGAGTAGACTAGCGGGGCCGAACACCGGGGAGCTGTTTTTT.

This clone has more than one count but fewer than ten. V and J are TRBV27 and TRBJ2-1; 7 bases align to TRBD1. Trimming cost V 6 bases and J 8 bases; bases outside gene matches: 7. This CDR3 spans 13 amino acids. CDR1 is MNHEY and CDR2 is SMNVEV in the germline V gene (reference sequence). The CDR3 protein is CASRTGVGDEQFF. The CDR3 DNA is TGTGCCAGCAGAACAGGGGTAGGGGATGAGCAGTTCTTC.

The CDR3 protein is CASSHLGAGEKLFF. The DNA of the CDR3 is TGTGCCAGCAGCCATCTGGGGGCTGGCGAAAAACTGTTTTTT. This rearrangement joins TRBV14 to TRBJ1-4; tentatively, D is TRBD1 (6 bases). V lost 3 bases and J lost 8, with 13 bases in between. The germline V gene encodes CDR1 SGHDN and CDR2 FVKESK. This CDR3 has 14 amino acids.

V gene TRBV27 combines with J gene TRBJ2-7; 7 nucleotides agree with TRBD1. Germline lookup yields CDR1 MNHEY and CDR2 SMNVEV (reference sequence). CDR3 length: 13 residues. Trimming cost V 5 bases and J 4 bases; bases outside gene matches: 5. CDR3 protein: CASSRTGTYEQYF. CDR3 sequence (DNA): TGTGCCAGCAGTAGGACAGGAACTTACGAGCAGTACTTC.

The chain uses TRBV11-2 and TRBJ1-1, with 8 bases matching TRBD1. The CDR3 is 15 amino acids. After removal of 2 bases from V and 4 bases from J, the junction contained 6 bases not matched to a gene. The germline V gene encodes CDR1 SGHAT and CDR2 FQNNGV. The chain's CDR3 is CASSLQGARGTEAFF. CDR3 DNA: TGTGCCAGCAGCTTACAGGGGGCGCGGGGCACTGAAGCTTTCTTT.

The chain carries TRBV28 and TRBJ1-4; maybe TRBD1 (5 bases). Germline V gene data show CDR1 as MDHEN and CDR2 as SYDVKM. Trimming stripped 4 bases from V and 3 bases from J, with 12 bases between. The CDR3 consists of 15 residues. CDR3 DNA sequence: TGTGCCAGCAGTTCCATCAGGGAACCTAATGAAAAACTGTTTTTT. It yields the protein CASSSIREPNEKLFF.

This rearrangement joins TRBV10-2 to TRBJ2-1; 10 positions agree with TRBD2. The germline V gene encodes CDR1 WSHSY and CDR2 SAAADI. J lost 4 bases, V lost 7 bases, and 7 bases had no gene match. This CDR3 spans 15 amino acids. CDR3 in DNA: TGCGCCAGCACCGTCGCTAGCGGGAGTTACAATGAGCAGTTCTTC. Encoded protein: CASTVASGSYNEQFF.